This TCR beta chain stems from a study of T cells in Graves' hyperthyroidism and ophthalmopathy. The germline V gene encodes CDR1 SGHTA and CDR2 FQGNSA. CDR3 length equals 17 residues. Trimming at V came to 1 base and at J to 0 bases, leaving 7 bases not matched to a gene. Researchers defined stable Graves' hyperthyroidism as no ophthalmopathy progression within 18 months. Among the patients, aged 18 to 65, hyperthyroidism was newly diagnosed and had lasted under 2 months. RNA transcripts were the template for amplifying TCR beta CDR3 regions. First-round RT-PCR of the TCR CDR3 relied on the HTBI primer set. TCRdb fed the multiplex PCR reads into MiXCR, producing one record per CDR3 protein. The sample yields fewer than 850,000 distinct CDR3 sequences, 15% to 20% seen once.

The chain carries TRBV7-2 and TRBJ2-7; the match to TRBD2 covers 9 bases. The sequence came from a man aged 50-60 years with Graves' hyperthyroidism. The sample taken for sequencing was blood. DNA of the CDR3: TGTGCCAGCAGCTTAGGGACTAGCGTAAGCTACTCCTACGAGCAGTACTTC. It codes for CASSLGTSVSYSYEQYF. Using reference TRBV7-2 and TRBJ2-7 for the parts outside the CDR3, the full variable domain is GAGVSQSPSNKVTEKGKDVELRCDPISGHTALYWYRQSLGQGLEFLIYFQGNSAPDKSGLPSDRFSAERTGGSVSTLTIQRTQQEDSAVYLCASSLGTSVSYSYEQYFGPGTRLTVT.